This TCR beta chain was identified in a study of cytomegalovirus exposure and HLA in healthy donors. About the study: The Caucasian-associated ancestry cluster held roughly 78% of 398 genotyped donors.

V was trimmed by 2 bases and J by 5 bases, leaving 9 bases between them. The CDR3 has 14 amino acids. CDR1 and CDR2 from the germline V gene are MNHNY and SVGAGI (reference sequence). Concerning this clone itself: The antigen remains undetermined.

Overall study results and limits: TRBV6-2, TRBV6-3 and other indistinguishable V segments were excluded. Rare TCR sequences dominated, though some public TCRs recurred in many donors.

The PCR contained 60 Vbeta and 13 Jbeta primers. Some clones are missing from TCRdb's copy, which holds only in-frame ones; the method was immunoSEQ multiplex PCR. The sample carries over 150,000 clones, roughly 80% recorded once. The sample taken for sequencing was PBMCs. The chain joins TRBV6-6 to TRBJ2-2, with D maybe TRBD2 (5 bases). The source is a woman aged 40 to 50 in good health and CMV-seronegative. The CDR3 is CASSYSEGTGELFF. The CDR3 DNA sequence: TGTGCCAGCAGTTACAGTGAGGGAACCGGGGAGCTGTTTTTT.